Listed below are T cell receptor beta chains from one sample, sequenced in a study of siplizumab effects on memory and regulatory T cells. Sequencing was performed with immunoSEQ multiplex PCR; in TCRdb, only in-frame clones are kept and a portion is missing. Seen here are 50,000 or so clones, roughly 87% observed once, and the top ten hold 0.35%. The sequenced sample was naive CD8+ T cells sorted from blood. All receptors come from a human donor in good health. Each CDR3 is given with its conserved first and last residue. The D gene is left open where the match is weak. Size values are once, few and many counts, or a class for expanded clones, and some rows have none.

d_call clone_size j_call v_call cdr3_nt cdr3_aa
NA few TRBJ1-6 TRBV27 TGTGCCAGCAGTTTGGGTAATTCACCCCTCCACTTT CASSLGNSPLHF
TRBD1 NA TRBJ2-5 TRBV5-6 TGTGCCAGCAGCCCACCCCCCCGGGACAGGGTACGAGAGACCCAGTACTTC CASSPPPRDRVRETQYF
NA NA TRBJ1-6 TRBV27 TGTGCCAGCAGTATAATTGGCTCACCCCTCCACTTT CASSIIGSPLHF
NA NA TRBJ1-2 TRBV7-2 TGTGCCACCGCGGACGGGTATGGCTACACCTTC CATADGYGYTF
NA NA TRBJ2-6 TRBV19 TGTGCCAGTAGTATAATAGACGGATTCTCTGGGGCCAACGTCCTGACTTTC CASSIIDGFSGANVLTF
NA NA TRBJ2-7 TRBV27 TGTGCCAGCAGTTTAGGGCAGGGTGGGTACGAGCAGTACTTC CASSLGQGGYEQYF
NA NA TRBJ2-7 TRBV5-6 TGTGCCAGCAGCCGCACAGGGTACGAGCAGTACTTC CASSRTGYEQYF
NA NA TRBJ2-5 TRBV29-1 TGCAGCGGAAGGCGCCAAGAGACCCAGTACTTC CSGRRQETQYF
TRBD1 NA TRBJ2-7 TRBV30 TGTGCCTGGAGCACCGGGACAGGGGATAGGAACTTC CAWSTGTGDRNF
NA NA TRBJ1-5 TRBV2 TGTGCCAGCATTCCCGGAGTGGGGCTCGCCTCGCCCCAGCATTTT CASIPGVGLASPQHF
NA once TRBJ2-5 TRBV5-4 TGTGCCAGCAGCTTGGTTGGCCAGGGGCGTGAGACCCAGTACTTC CASSLVGQGRETQYF
TRBD2 NA TRBJ2-2 TRBV6-6 TGTGCCAGCAGTCTCTTAGCGGGAGCCGGGGAGCTGTTTTTT CASSLLAGAGELFF
TRBD2 NA TRBJ2-1 TRBV4-1 TGCGCCAGCAGCCAGGCGGGACTAGCGGGAGGGCAGTTCTTC CASSQAGLAGGQFF
TRBD1 NA TRBJ2-7 TRBV19 TGTGCCAGTAGTTCCGGGACAGGGTTGTCGTACGAGCAGTACTTC CASSSGTGLSYEQYF
TRBD1 few TRBJ1-6 TRBV2 TGTGCCAGCAGCGCGCGGACAGGCGACATGGATTCACCCCTCCACTTT CASSARTGDMDSPLHF
NA NA TRBJ2-5 TRBV6-5 TGTGCCAGCAGTTACTCGGGGGGCCGTGAGACCCAGTACTTC CASSYSGGRETQYF
TRBD2 NA TRBJ2-5 TRBV13 TGTGCCAGCAGCTTAGCGAGCGGGGGGACCTCCCAAGAGACCCAGTACTTC CASSLASGGTSQETQYF
TRBD2 NA TRBJ2-3 TRBV7-6 TGTGCCAGCAGCCCCCGGGGACTAGCGGGAGACACAGATACGCAGTATTTT CASSPRGLAGDTDTQYF
NA NA TRBJ2-7 TRBV5-4 TGTGCCAGCAGCTTGGGATACGAGCAGTACTTC CASSLGYEQYF
NA NA TRBJ2-7 TRBV14 TGTGCCAGCAGCCGAGGGTTCGAGCAGTACTTC CASSRGFEQYF
NA NA TRBJ2-7 TRBV7-9 TGTGCCAGCTCCTACCCAGGGAATACCTACGAGCAGTACTTC CASSYPGNTYEQYF
TRBD1 NA TRBJ1-2 TRBV7-9 TGTGCCAGCAGCCTTGGACAGGGCACCTATGGCTACACCTTC CASSLGQGTYGYTF
TRBD2 once TRBJ2-1 TRBV2 TGTGCCAGCAGCCGGACTAGCGGGAGACCGATACCGTACAATGAGCAGTTCTTC CASSRTSGRPIPYNEQFF
NA few TRBJ1-1 TRBV19 TGTGCCAGTAGTATACCCAGCACTGAAGCTTTCTTT CASSIPSTEAFF
NA NA TRBJ2-3 TRBV30 TGTGCCTGGGGTCAGGACAGCACAGATACGCAGTATTTT CAWGQDSTDTQYF
TRBD1 NA TRBJ2-1 TRBV7-9 TGTGCCAGCAGCTCCCGACAGGGGGATTACAATGAGCAGTTCTTC CASSSRQGDYNEQFF
NA few TRBJ2-2 TRBV7-9 TGTGCCAGCAGTCAGAGACCCCGAATTACCGGGGAGCTGTTTTTT CASSQRPRITGELFF
NA NA TRBJ1-2 TRBV7-6 TGTGCCAGCAGCCCTAACGGTGGGGATGGCTACACCTTC CASSPNGGDGYTF
NA NA TRBJ2-7 TRBV18 TGTGCCAGCTCACCGGGGGGACATGATTACGAGCAGTACTTC CASSPGGHDYEQYF
NA NA TRBJ1-1 TRBV6-4 TGTGCCAGCAGTCTGGCTGGCGGCACTGAAGCTTTCTTT CASSLAGGTEAFF
TRBD1 NA TRBJ1-6 TRBV4-1 TGCGCCAGCAGCCAAGATAGAGCGACAGGGAATAATTCACCCCTCCACTTT CASSQDRATGNNSPLHF
TRBD1 few TRBJ1-2 TRBV27 TGTGCCAGCAGGCCGGGACAGGGCAACTATGGCTACACCTTC CASRPGQGNYGYTF
NA NA TRBJ2-7 TRBV14 TGTGCCAGCAGCCAAGAAGGGGGGACAGCCTACGAGCAGTACTTC CASSQEGGTAYEQYF
TRBD2 NA TRBJ2-3 TRBV9 TGTGCCAGCAGCGTAGATCTAGCGGGAGAACGATATGGCACAGATACGCAGTATTTT CASSVDLAGERYGTDTQYF
NA NA TRBJ1-5 TRBV4-1 TGCGCCAGCAGCCAAGGCTCAGGGCGAAGCCAGCCCCAGCATTTT CASSQGSGRSQPQHF
TRBD2 NA TRBJ2-7 TRBV19 TGTGCCAGTAGTGTCTTTCTAGCGGGAGGGGGCGAGCAGTACTTC CASSVFLAGGGEQYF
NA NA TRBJ2-3 TRBV7-9 TGTGCCAGCAGCTCGTCCTCCCTAGTTAGTACGGATACGCAGTATTTT CASSSSSLVSTDTQYF
NA NA TRBJ2-7 TRBV2 TGTGCCAGCAGTGAAATAATAGGGGGTAACTCCTACGAGCAGTACTTC CASSEIIGGNSYEQYF
NA NA TRBJ2-7 TRBV27 TGTGCCAGCGGGTACAGCTACGAGCAGTACTTC CASGYSYEQYF
TRBD1 once TRBJ2-7 TRBV27 TGTGCCAGCGGGACAGGGGGCGCGTACGAGCAGTACTTC CASGTGGAYEQYF
NA NA TRBJ2-2 TRBV4-1 TGCGCCAGCAGCCAGGGTTGGGTCACCGGGGAGCTGTTTTTT CASSQGWVTGELFF
NA NA TRBJ2-1 TRBV27 TGTGCCAGCAGTCTCGGGACAAACTCCTACAATGAGCAGTTCTTC CASSLGTNSYNEQFF
TRBD1 NA TRBJ1-5 TRBV19 TGTGCCAGTAGGACAGGGGCTAGCAATCAGCCCCAGCATTTT CASRTGASNQPQHF
TRBD2 NA TRBJ2-1 TRBV9 TGTGCCAGCAGCGTGGGACTAGCGGGGGAGCAGTTCTTC CASSVGLAGEQFF
NA NA TRBJ2-1 TRBV15 TGTGCCACCAGTATCCCGGGTTCAACCGGTGGGCAGTTCTTC CATSIPGSTGGQFF
TRBD1 NA TRBJ2-5 TRBV7-8 TGTGCCAGCAGCCTGGAGGGGACAGGGGCTGGGACCCAGTACTTC CASSLEGTGAGTQYF
NA NA TRBJ2-2 TRBV6-4 TGTGCCAGCAGTGACTATGGGGCCCCCACCGGGGAGCTGTTTTTT CASSDYGAPTGELFF
TRBD1 NA TRBJ2-7 TRBV27 TGTGCCAGCAGTTGGACAGGGGGCTTTACCTACGAGCAGTACTTC CASSWTGGFTYEQYF
NA NA TRBJ2-4 TRBV2 TGTGCCAGCAGCGTAATGCCGGGCAAAAACATTCAGTACTTC CASSVMPGKNIQYF
NA once TRBJ2-7 TRBV6-5 TGTGCCAGCAGTTACGCCGGGGACAACTCCTACGAGCAGTACTTC CASSYAGDNSYEQYF
NA NA TRBJ1-1 TRBV4-1 TGCGCCAGCAGCCAAGATTCCCCGAGAAACACTGAAGCTTTCTTT CASSQDSPRNTEAFF
TRBD1 NA TRBJ1-4 TRBV5-6 TGTGCCAGCAGCTTCGACAGGGGGCACGAAAAACTGTTTTTT CASSFDRGHEKLFF